This T cell receptor beta chain originates from a study of blood T cells in healthy people across ages. Turning to the study itself: Researchers report that template switching captured about one barcoded beta molecule per two T cells.

This clonotype was recorded many times. The antigen remains undetermined. For every donor, a draw yielded 8.5 to 10 milliliters of peripheral blood. Germline V gene data show CDR1 as MGHRA and CDR2 as YSYEKL. The CDR3 is made up of 15 amino acids. Trimming removed 0 bases from V and 0 bases from J, with 9 bases in between. Study-wide findings and caveats: Estimated diversity, derived from one million T cells, was regarded as an underestimate. Diversity of TCR beta per million T cells declined in a roughly linear way with age.

A sample-barcoded 5' primer and a J-beta primer mix were used in a second PCR of roughly 6 to 11 cycles. Each CDR3 protein is one row after TCRdb ran MiXCR on the 5' RACE reads. This sample has around 1.5 million distinct CDR3 sequences; roughly 40% occur once, and the top ten carry 7% to 9%. This clonotype originated in a woman aged 18-30 years in good health. Sequenced sample: blood. The rearrangement links TRBV4-1 to TRBJ2-7, with D possibly matching TRBD1 (6 bases). The CDR3 DNA sequence: TGCGCCAGCAGCCAAGAACCAGGGGTCTCCTACGAGCAGTACTTC. Its translation is CASSQEPGVSYEQYF.